This TCR beta chain was recovered during a study of T cell responses to AZD1222 COVID-19 vaccine. Sequencing used immunoSEQ multiplex PCR; TCRdb keeps in-frame clones, though not all of them. The sample includes about 99,000 clones, 93% of them seen just once. The CDR3 has 14 residues. The germline V and J ends were trimmed by 1 base and 4 bases, with 10 bases remaining between them. Germline V gene sequence: CDR1 SEHNR, CDR2 FQNEAQ (reference sequence). The sample in question was peripheral blood, obtained on day 0 of AZD1222 vaccination. This chain connects TRBV7-9 to TRBJ1-1; D is unclear. This TCR derives from an adult in good health. CDR3 nucleotide sequence: TGTGCCAGCAGCTTAGTTTTGGGTTCCACTGAAGCTTTCTTT. It is translated as CASSLVLGSTEAFF.